Only a few counts were recorded for the clone carrying this T cell receptor beta chain. Its antigen is as yet unknown. The CDR3 spans 16 residues. V lost 3 bases, J lost 3 bases, and 4 bases stayed unmatched. This sample is part of a study of blood T cells in healthy people across ages. Study-level results: Unsorted PBMCs ruled out conclusive naive versus antigen-experienced comparison.

Next came a second PCR, run for roughly 6 to 11 cycles, which used a sample-barcoded 5' primer along with a J-beta primer mix. From the 5' RACE reads, TCRdb called clonotypes with MiXCR, one entry per CDR3 protein. The repertoire has 750,000 or so distinct CDR3 sequences, 20% to 25% of them found once; the top ten carry 8% to 10%. This sample was also put to use in a study of T cells of mothers and their children. According to that study: Donors comprised three healthy Caucasian mothers plus their six children. The shaping of TCR recombination output by thymic selection is similar in related and unrelated pairs.

The genes are TRBV12-3 or TRBV12-4 and TRBJ2-5, with 13 bases fitting TRBD2. This receptor was taken from a boy between 10 and 17 years old in good health. Sequenced sample: blood. Written as DNA, the CDR3 is TGTGCCAGCAGTTTTACTGGGACTAGCGGGGAAGAGACCCAGTACTTC. Amino acids: CASSFTGTSGEETQYF.